This T cell receptor (beta chain) stems from a study of T-cell memory formation after mild COVID-19. Study background: Largely donor-specific TCR clusters were found.

Study-wide findings and caveats: Several responding clones turned up in pre-infection memory, indicating that cross-reactive memory may have taken part. Contracting clones from day 15 to 85 had balanced CD4/CD8; later expanders favoured CD4+.

The sample holds a few counts of this clonotype. The antigen is not known. Trimming took 2 bases from V and 5 from J, leaving 9 bases between them. The CDR3 runs 13 residues. The TCR alpha and TCR beta cDNA libraries, bearing sample barcodes and UMIs, were generated by 5'RACE using constant-segment primers. TCRdb re-analysed the 5' RACE reads in MiXCR, keeping a single row per CDR3 protein. The data contain under 200,000 distinct CDR3 sequences, 10% to 15% of them singletons. The chain joins TRBV12-3 or TRBV12-4 to TRBJ2-5; no firm D call. The TCR was taken from a man aged 18 to 29 who had mild COVID-19 (a few samples of this study predate the infection). Cell type and time point are not known. The sequencing input was PBMCs or a T cell subset sorted from them (not recorded which). CDR3 loop: CASSLRSEETQYF. DNA for the CDR3: TGTGCCAGCAGTTTAAGGTCGGAGGAGACCCAGTACTTC.